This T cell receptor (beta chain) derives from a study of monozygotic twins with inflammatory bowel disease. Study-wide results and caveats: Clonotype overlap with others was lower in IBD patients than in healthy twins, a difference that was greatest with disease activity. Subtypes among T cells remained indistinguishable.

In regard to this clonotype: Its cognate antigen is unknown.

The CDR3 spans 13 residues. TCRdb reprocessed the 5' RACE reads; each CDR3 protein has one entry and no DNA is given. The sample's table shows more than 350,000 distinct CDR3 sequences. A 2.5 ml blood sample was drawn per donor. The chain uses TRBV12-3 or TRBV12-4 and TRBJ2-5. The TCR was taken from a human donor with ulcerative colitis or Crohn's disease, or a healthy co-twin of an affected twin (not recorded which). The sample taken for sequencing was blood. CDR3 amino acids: CASSFGEKTYQYF.